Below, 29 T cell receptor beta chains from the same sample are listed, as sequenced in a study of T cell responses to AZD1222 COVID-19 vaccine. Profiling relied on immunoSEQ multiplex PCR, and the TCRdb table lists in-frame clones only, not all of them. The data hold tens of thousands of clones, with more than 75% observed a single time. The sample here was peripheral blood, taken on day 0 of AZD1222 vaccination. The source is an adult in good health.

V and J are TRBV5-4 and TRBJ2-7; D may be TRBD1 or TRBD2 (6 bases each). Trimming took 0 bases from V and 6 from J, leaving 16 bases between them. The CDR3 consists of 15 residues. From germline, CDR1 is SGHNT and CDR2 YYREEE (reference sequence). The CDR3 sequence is CASSLDGGRTSEQYF. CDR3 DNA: TGTGCCAGCAGCTTGGATGGGGGGCGGACCTCCGAGCAGTACTTC.

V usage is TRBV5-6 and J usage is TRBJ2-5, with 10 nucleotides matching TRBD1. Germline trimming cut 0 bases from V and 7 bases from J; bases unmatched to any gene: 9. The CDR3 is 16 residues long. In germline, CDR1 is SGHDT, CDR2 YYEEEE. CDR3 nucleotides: TGTGCCAGCAGCTTGGCGGGACAGGGGACTTTCGGGACCCAGTACTTC. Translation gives CASSLAGQGTFGTQYF.

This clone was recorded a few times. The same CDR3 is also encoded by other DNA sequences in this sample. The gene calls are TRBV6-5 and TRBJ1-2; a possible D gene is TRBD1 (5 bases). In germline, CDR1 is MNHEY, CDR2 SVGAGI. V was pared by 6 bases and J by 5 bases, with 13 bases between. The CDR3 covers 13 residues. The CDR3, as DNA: TGTGCCAGCAGCCCCCCCACAGGATATGGCTACACCTTC. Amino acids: CASSPPTGYGYTF.

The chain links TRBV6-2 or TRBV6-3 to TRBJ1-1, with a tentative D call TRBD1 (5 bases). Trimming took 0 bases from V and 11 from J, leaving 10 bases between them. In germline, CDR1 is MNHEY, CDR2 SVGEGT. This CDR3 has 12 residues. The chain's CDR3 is CASSYSGGKAFF. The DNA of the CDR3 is TGTGCCAGCAGTTACTCGGGGGGAAAGGCTTTCTTT.

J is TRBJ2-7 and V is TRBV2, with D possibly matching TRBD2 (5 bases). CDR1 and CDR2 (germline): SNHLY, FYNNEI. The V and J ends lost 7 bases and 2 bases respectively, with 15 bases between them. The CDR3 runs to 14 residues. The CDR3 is CASKEEIAAYEQYF. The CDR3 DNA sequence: TGTGCCAGCAAGGAGGAGATCGCCGCCTACGAGCAGTACTTC.

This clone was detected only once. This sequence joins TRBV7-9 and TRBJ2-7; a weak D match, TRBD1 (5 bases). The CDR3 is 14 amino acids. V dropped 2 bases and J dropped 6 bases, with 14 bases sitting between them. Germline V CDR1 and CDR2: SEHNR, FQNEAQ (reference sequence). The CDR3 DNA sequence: TGTGCCAGCAGCTTAAGTATCGGACAAAGCGAGCAGTACTTC. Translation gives CASSLSIGQSEQYF.

CDR3 protein: CASSQGTEGSIQYF. The CDR3 region has the DNA TGTGCCAGCAGCCAGGGGACCGAAGGGAGCATTCAGTACTTC. V is TRBV11-3 and J is TRBJ2-4; D is possibly TRBD1 (6 bases). CDR3 size: 14 residues. V lost 5 bases to trimming and J lost 9 bases, with 17 bases between them. Germline lookup yields CDR1 SGHNT and CDR2 YENEEA. The entire variable domain, with the rest obtained from reference TRBV11-3 and TRBJ2-4, is as follows: EAGVVQSPRYKIIEKKQPVAFWCNPISGHNTLYWYLQNLGQGPELLIRYENEEAVDDSQLPKDRFSAERLKGVDSTLKIQPAELGDSAVYLCASSQGTEGSIQYFGAGTRLSVL.

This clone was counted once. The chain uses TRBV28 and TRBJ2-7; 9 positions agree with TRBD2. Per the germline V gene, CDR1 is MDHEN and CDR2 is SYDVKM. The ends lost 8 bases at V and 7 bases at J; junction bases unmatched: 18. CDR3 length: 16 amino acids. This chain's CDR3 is CASRSGFGGRAEEQYF. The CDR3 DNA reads TGTGCCAGCCGTAGTGGTTTCGGCGGGAGGGCCGAGGAGCAGTACTTC.

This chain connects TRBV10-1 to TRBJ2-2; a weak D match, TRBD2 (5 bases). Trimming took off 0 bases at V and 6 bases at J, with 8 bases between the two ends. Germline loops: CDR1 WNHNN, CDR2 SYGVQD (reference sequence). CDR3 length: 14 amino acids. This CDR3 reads CASSESGAAGELFF. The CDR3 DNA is TGCGCCAGCAGTGAGTCTGGAGCGGCCGGGGAGCTGTTTTTT.

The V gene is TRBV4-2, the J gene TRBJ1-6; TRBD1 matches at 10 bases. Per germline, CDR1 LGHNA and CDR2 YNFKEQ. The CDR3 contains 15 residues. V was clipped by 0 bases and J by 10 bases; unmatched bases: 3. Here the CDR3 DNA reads TGTGCCAGCAGCCAAGATGGGACAGGGGACTCACCCCTCCACTTT. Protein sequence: CASSQDGTGDSPLHF.

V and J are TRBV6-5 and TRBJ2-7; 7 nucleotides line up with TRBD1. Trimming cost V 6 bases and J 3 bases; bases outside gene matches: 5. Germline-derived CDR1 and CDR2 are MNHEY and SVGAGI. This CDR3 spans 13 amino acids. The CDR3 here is CASRTGMSYEQYF. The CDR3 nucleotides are TGTGCCAGCAGGACAGGGATGAGCTACGAGCAGTACTTC.

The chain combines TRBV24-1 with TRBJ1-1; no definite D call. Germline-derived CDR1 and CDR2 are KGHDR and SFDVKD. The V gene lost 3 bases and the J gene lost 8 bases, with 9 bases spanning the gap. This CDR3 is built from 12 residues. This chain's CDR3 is CATSDMGIEAFF. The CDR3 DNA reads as TGTGCCACCAGTGATATGGGGATAGAAGCTTTCTTT.

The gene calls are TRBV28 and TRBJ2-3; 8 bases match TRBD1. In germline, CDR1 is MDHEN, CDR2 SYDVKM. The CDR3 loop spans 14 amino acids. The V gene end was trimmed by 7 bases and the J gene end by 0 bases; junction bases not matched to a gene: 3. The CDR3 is CASKTGDSTDTQYF. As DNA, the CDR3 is TGTGCCAGCAAGACAGGGGACAGCACAGATACGCAGTATTTT.

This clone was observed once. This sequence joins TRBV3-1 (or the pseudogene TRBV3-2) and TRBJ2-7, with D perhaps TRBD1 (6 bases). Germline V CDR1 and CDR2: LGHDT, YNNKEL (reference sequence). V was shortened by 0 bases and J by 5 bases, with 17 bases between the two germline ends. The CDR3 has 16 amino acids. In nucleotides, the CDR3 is TGTGCCAGCAGCCAAGATATCCCTGGGACAATCGACGAGCAGTACTTC. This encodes CASSQDIPGTIDEQYF.

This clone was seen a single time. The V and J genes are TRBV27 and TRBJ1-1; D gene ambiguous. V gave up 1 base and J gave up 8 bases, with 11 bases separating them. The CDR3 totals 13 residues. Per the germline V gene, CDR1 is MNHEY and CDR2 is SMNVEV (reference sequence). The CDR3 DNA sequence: TGTGCCAGCAGTTTATTAGGGCGGGAGGAAGCTTTCTTT. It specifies CASSLLGREEAFF.

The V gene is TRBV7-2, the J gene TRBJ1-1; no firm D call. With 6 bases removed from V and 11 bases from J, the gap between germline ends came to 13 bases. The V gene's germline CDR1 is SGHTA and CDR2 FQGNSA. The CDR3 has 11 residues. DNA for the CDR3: TGTGCCAGCAGTCCGGGCCCCGAGGCTTTCTTT. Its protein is CASSPGPEAFF. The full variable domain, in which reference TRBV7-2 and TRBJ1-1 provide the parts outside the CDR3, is GAGVSQSPSNKVTEKGKDVELRCDPISGHTALYWYRQSLGQGLEFLIYFQGNSAPDKSGLPSDRFSAERTGGSVSTLTIQRTQQEDSAVYLCASSPGPEAFFGQGTRLTVV.

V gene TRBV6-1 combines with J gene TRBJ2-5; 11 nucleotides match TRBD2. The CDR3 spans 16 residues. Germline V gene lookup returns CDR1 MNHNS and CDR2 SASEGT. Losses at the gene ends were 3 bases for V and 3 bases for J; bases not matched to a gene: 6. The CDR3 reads CASSDAGTSGKETQYF. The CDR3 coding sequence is TGTGCCAGCAGTGACGCCGGGACTAGCGGTAAAGAGACCCAGTACTTC.

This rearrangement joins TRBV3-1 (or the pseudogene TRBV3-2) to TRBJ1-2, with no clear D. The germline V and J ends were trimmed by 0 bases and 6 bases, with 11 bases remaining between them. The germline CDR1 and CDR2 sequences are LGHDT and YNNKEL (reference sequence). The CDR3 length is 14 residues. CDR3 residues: CASSQEEGKDGYTF. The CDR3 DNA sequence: TGTGCCAGCAGCCAAGAAGAAGGGAAGGATGGCTACACCTTC.

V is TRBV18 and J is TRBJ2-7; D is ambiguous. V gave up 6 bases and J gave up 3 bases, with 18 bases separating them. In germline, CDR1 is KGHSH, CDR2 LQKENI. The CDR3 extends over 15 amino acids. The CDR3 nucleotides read TGTGCCAGCTCCCCCGTTGCACGTCCCCTCTACGAGCAGTACTTC. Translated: CASSPVARPLYEQYF.

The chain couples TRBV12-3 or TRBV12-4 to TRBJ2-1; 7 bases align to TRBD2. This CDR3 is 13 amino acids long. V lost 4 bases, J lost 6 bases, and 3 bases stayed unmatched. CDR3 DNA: TGTGCCAGCAGTTCCGCTAGCGGCAATGAGCAGTTCTTC. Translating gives CASSSASGNEQFF.

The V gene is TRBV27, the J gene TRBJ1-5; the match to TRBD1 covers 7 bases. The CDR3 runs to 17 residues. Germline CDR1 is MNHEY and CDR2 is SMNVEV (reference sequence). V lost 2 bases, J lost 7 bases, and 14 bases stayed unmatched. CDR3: CASSLTATGDRTQPQHF. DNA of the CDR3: TGTGCCAGCAGTTTAACGGCAACAGGGGATAGGACCCAGCCCCAGCATTTT.

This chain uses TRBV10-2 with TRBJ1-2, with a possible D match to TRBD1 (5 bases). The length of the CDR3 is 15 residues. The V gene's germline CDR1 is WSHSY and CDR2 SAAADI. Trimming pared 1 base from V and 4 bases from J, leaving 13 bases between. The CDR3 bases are TGCGCCAGCAGTGAGTACCCCGACAGCCCCTATGGCTACACCTTC. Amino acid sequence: CASSEYPDSPYGYTF.

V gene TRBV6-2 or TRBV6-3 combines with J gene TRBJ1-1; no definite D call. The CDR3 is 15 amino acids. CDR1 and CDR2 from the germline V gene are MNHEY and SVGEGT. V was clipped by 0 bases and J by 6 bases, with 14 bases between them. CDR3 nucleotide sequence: TGTGCCAGCAGTTACTCCGTGCGTGGGGAGTCTGAAGCTTTCTTT. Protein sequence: CASSYSVRGESEAFF.

The CDR3 sequence: CASTQVANTGELFF. The CDR3 DNA sequence: TGTGCCAGTACACAGGTGGCGAACACCGGGGAGCTGTTTTTT. This chain uses TRBV19 with TRBJ2-2; possibly TRBD1 for D (5 bases). The germline CDR1 and CDR2 sequences are LNHDA and SQIVND (reference sequence). The ends were cut back, 7 bases at V and 0 bases at J, with 9 bases in the middle. CDR3 size: 14 residues. The whole variable domain, filled in from reference TRBV19 and TRBJ2-2, reads DGGITQSPKYLFRKEGQNVTLSCEQNLNHDAMYWYRQDPGQGLRLIYYSQIVNDFQKGDIAEGYSVSREKKESFPLTVTSAQKNPTAFYLCASTQVANTGELFFGEGSRLTVL.

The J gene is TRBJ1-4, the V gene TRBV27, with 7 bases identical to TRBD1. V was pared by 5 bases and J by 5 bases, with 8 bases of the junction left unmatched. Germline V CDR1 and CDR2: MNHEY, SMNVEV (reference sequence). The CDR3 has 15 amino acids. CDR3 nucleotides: TGTGCCAGCAGTGGACGGGGACAGCCGAATGAAAAACTGTTTTTT. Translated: CASSGRGQPNEKLFF.

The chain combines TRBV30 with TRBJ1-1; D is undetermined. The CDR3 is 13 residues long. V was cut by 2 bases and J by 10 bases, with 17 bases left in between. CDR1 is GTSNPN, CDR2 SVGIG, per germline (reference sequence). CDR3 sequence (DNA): TGTGCCTGGAGTCTAAGTCCCCCTGAAATAGCTTTCTTT. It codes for CAWSLSPPEIAFF.

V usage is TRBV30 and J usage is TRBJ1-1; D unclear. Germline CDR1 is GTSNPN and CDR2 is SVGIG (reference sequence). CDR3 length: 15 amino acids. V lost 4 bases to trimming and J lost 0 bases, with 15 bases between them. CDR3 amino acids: CAWTNTGIMNTEAFF. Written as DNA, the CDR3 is TGTGCCTGGACTAATACCGGGATAATGAACACTGAAGCTTTCTTT.

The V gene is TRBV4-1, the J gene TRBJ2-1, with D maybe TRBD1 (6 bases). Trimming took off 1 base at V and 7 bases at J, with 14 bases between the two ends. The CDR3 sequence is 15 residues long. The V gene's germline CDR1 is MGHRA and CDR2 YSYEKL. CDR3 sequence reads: CASSQVRTALNEQFF. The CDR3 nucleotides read TGCGCCAGCAGCCAAGTAAGGACAGCACTTAATGAGCAGTTCTTC.

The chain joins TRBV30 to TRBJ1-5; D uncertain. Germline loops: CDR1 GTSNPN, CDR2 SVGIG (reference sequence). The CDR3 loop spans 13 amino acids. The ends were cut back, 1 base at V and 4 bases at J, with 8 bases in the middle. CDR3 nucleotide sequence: TGTGCCTGGAGTGCTGATGGGAATCAGCCCCAGCATTTT. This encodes CAWSADGNQPQHF.